The 10 T cell receptor beta chains below were found in one sample sequenced in a study of cytomegalovirus exposure and HLA in healthy donors. Clones were read by immunoSEQ multiplex PCR, and TCRdb kept only the in-frame ones, dropping some. Of about 220,000 clones listed, approximately 86% were seen once; the top ten hold over 2.5%. The sequencing input was PBMCs. The source is a young woman in good health and CMV-seronegative.

The table lists this clone with a count of one. CDR3 residues: CASSLSRFQNYNEQFF. CDR3 nucleotides: TGTGCCAGCAGCTTATCTCGGTTCCAAAATTACAATGAGCAGTTCTTC. The V and J genes are TRBV7-2 and TRBJ2-1; no clear D. Trimming took 2 bases from V and 4 from J, leaving 15 bases between them. CDR3 length equals 16 residues. Per the germline V gene, CDR1 is SGHTA and CDR2 is FQGNSA.

The chain recombines TRBV7-8 with TRBJ2-7, with D tentatively TRBD2 (6 bases). CDR3 length equals 16 residues. V lost 1 base, J lost 1 base, and 14 bases lay in between. Germline values: CDR1 SGHVS, CDR2 FQNEAQ. This chain's CDR3 is CASSLDFGRGSYEQYF. CDR3 nucleotides: TGTGCCAGCAGCTTAGATTTCGGGCGGGGATCCTACGAGCAGTACTTC. Full variable domain (remainder filled in from reference TRBV7-8 and TRBJ2-7): GAGVSQSPRYKVAKRGQDVALRCDPISGHVSLFWYQQALGQGPEFLTYFQNEAQLDKSGLPSDRFFAERPEGSVSTLKIQRTQQEDSAVYLCASSLDFGRGSYEQYFGPGTRLTVT.

The chain employs TRBV4-1 and TRBJ2-3; TRBD2 agrees at 7 bases. CDR1 is MGHRA, CDR2 YSYEKL, per germline. Losses at the gene ends were 3 bases for V and 2 bases for J; bases not matched to a gene: 11. The CDR3 length is 17 residues. CDR3 nucleotide sequence: TGCGCCAGCAGCCATTCGGGAGGAGGGGTGGTCACAGATACGCAGTATTTT. This translates into CASSHSGGGVVTDTQYF.

The chain uses TRBV19 and TRBJ1-5; perhaps TRBD1 as D (5 bases). The CDR3 has 15 amino acids. The V gene lost 5 bases and the J gene lost 4 bases, with 15 bases spanning the gap. CDR1 is LNHDA, CDR2 SQIVND, per germline (reference sequence). The CDR3 loop reads CASSVGTLPNQPQHF. In nucleotides, the CDR3 is TGTGCCAGTAGTGTCGGGACTCTCCCAAATCAGCCCCAGCATTTT. The variable domain in full, completed from reference TRBV19 and TRBJ1-5, reads DGGITQSPKYLFRKEGQNVTLSCEQNLNHDAMYWYRQDPGQGLRLIYYSQIVNDFQKGDIAEGYSVSREKKESFPLTVTSAQKNPTAFYLCASSVGTLPNQPQHFGDGTRLSIL.

The chain employs TRBV7-9 and TRBJ2-7; maybe TRBD2 (7 bases). The CDR3 is 14 amino acids. The V gene lost 1 base and the J gene lost 6 bases, with 13 bases spanning the gap. Germline V gene lookup returns CDR1 SEHNR and CDR2 FQNEAQ (reference sequence). CDR3 residues: CASSLVRGASEQYF. CDR3 in DNA: TGTGCCAGCAGCTTAGTCCGGGGGGCCTCCGAGCAGTACTTC.

The chain couples TRBV10-3 to TRBJ2-3, with D possibly matching TRBD1 (6 bases). Germline loops: CDR1 ENHRY, CDR2 SYGVKD. The V end lost 5 bases, the J end lost 6 bases, and 18 bases lay between the germline ends. The CDR3 is 15 residues long. Here the CDR3 DNA reads TGTGCCATCAGTAGGGACAAGACCTTAGGGGATACGCAGTATTTT. This encodes CAISRDKTLGDTQYF.

This rearrangement joins TRBV4-1 to TRBJ2-7; 8 bases line up with TRBD2. CDR3 length: 15 amino acids. The trim removed 0 bases at V and 1 base at J, leaving 2 bases unmatched. Germline-derived CDR1 and CDR2 are MGHRA and YSYEKL. The CDR3 is CASSQDTSGSYEQYF. As DNA, the CDR3 is TGCGCCAGCAGCCAAGACACTAGCGGATCCTACGAGCAGTACTTC.

Regarding this clone: Other DNA sequences in the same sample also yield this CDR3. The chain links TRBV4-1 to TRBJ1-5; D remains unclear. The germline V and J ends were trimmed by 1 base and 0 bases, with 7 bases remaining between them. The CDR3 totals 15 residues. Germline CDR1 reads MGHRA; CDR2 reads YSYEKL. CDR3 in DNA: TGCGCCAGCAGCCAAGTTCCCGGTAGCAATCAGCCCCAGCATTTT. This codes for CASSQVPGSNQPQHF.

This clone was counted a single time. The chain carries TRBV7-8 and TRBJ2-3, with D tentatively TRBD1 (5 bases). Per germline, CDR1 SGHVS and CDR2 FQNEAQ. This CDR3 is 15 amino acids long. V was trimmed by 1 base and J by 1 base, leaving 9 bases between them. The CDR3 loop reads CASSLDGRGTDTQYF. The CDR3 nucleotides read TGTGCCAGCAGCTTAGATGGCAGGGGCACAGATACGCAGTATTTT.

This clone was seen just once. This sequence joins TRBV27 and TRBJ2-1; 13 bases align to TRBD2. Germline CDR1 is MNHEY and CDR2 is SMNVEV (reference sequence). With 3 bases clipped from V and 7 bases from J, the junction kept 6 bases outside the gene matches. The CDR3 is 16 amino acids. The CDR3 sequence is CASSFGLAGARNEQFF. The CDR3 region has the DNA TGTGCCAGCAGTTTCGGACTAGCGGGAGCTAGGAATGAGCAGTTCTTC.